Listed below are T cell receptor beta chains from one sample, sequenced in a study of liver allograft versus peripheral blood T cells. TCRdb reprocessed the reads via MiXCR and lists one record per CDR3 protein. The table records 5,500 to 6,500 distinct CDR3 sequences, about a sixth of them present only once. Every receptor here comes from a human patient who had a liver transplant. A subset of T cells may come from the graft donor. CDR3s include the opening cysteine and the closing phenylalanine or tryptophan. The order of the fields is D gene, J gene, V gene, clone size, CDR3 DNA, CDR3 protein. The D gene is left open where the match is weak. Expanded clones are given a class, and other clones once, few, many or no size at all.

TRBD2,TRBJ2-1,TRBV28,many,TGTGCCAGCAGTTCGCAACTAGCGGCCTCCTACAATGAGCAGTTCTTC,CASSSQLAASYNEQFF
TRBD1,TRBJ1-1,TRBV9,.,TGTGCCAGCAGCTTAAGGGACAGGGGGCTGGAAGCTTTCTTT,CASSLRDRGLEAFF
.,TRBJ2-7,TRBV12-3/TRBV12-4,few,TGTGCCAGCAGTTTTAGAGGCTACGAGCAGTACTTC,CASSFRGYEQYF
.,TRBJ2-7,TRBV29-1,medium-sized,TGCAGCGTAACAACACTAGCACCATCCTACGAGCAGTACTTC,CSVTTLAPSYEQYF
.,TRBJ2-1,TRBV11-3,.,TGTGCCAGCAGCTTAGACCCGAGCTCCTACAATGAGCAGTTCTTC,CASSLDPSSYNEQFF
.,TRBJ1-5,TRBV20-1,.,TGCAGTGCTAGAGGTGTGACGGTGGACAATCAGCCCCAGCATTTT,CSARGVTVDNQPQHF
TRBD2,TRBJ2-7,TRBV6-5,.,TGTGCCAGCAGTTCGGGGGGGTGGGAGCAGTACTTC,CASSSGGWEQYF
.,TRBJ2-7,TRBV28,few,TGTGCCAGCAGCCCTCCGGGATTGCGCGAGCAGTACTTC,CASSPPGLREQYF
.,TRBJ1-1,TRBV13,.,.,CASSIYLCSVGTYTEAFF
.,TRBJ2-7,TRBV5-6,few,TGTGCCAGCAGCTCATGGACGGGGTCCTACGAGCAGTACTTC,CASSSWTGSYEQYF
TRBD2,TRBJ2-7,TRBV14,once,TGTGCCAGCAGCCAACTAGCGGGAGGGCCGGGAGAGCAGTACTTC,CASSQLAGGPGEQYF
.,TRBJ2-1,TRBV3-1,few,TGTGCCAGCAGGGAGGGGGCGGGTTATCTAAACAATGAGCAGTTCTTC,CASREGAGYLNNEQFF
.,TRBJ2-7,TRBV19,medium-sized,TGTGCCAGTAGTATGGGTGAGGGCACCTACGAGCAGTACTTC,CASSMGEGTYEQYF
.,TRBJ2-1,TRBV19,medium-sized,TGTGCCAGTAGTTTCCCCAATGGAGGCAATGAGCAGTTCTTC,CASSFPNGGNEQFF
TRBD1,TRBJ2-7,TRBV25-1,.,TGTGCCAGCAGTCAAACAGGGGGTACCTACGAGCAGTACTTC,CASSQTGGTYEQYF
TRBD1,TRBJ1-5,TRBV16,medium-sized,TGTGCCAGCAGCCAATTAAGGGACAGGGTAGCTCAGCCCCAGCATTTT,CASSQLRDRVAQPQHF
.,TRBJ2-7,TRBV9,.,TGTGCCAGCAGCCAAAGGTCGCTAGCTACAAATCCTAACTACGAGCAGTACTTC,CASSQRSLATNPNYEQYF
TRBD1,TRBJ2-5,TRBV28,many,TGTGCCAGCAGACGGGACAGGGAGGGAGAGACCCAGTACTTC,CASRRDREGETQYF
.,TRBJ2-3,TRBV5-6,.,TGTGCCAGCAGCTTGGATCTGGGATCTAAGGCCCCAGATACGCAGTATTTT,CASSLDLGSKAPDTQYF
.,TRBJ1-5,TRBV12-3/TRBV12-4,.,TGTGCCAGCAGTTTCCCGGACAGTAATCAGCCCCAGCATTTT,CASSFPDSNQPQHF
.,TRBJ1-5,TRBV12-3/TRBV12-4,.,TGTGCCAGCAGCCGGAATCAGCCCCAGCATTTT,CASSRNQPQHF
.,TRBJ1-1,TRBV20-1,.,TGCAGTGCTAGATTGAGGGGCTCTGAAGCTTTCTTT,CSARLRGSEAFF